Reported below is one T cell receptor (beta chain). Its antigen is still unknown. The sample is drawn from a study of long-term antiretroviral therapy in people with HIV. Study-wide results and caveats: When set beside controls, HIV repertoires had CDR3 length ranges that were narrower. At every time point, clones expanded before ART dominated the repertoire. Older ART regimens may have been in use when blood was drawn between the mid-2000s and the late 2010s.

Survey level was the resolution at which the v3.0 immunoSEQ assay ran. Some clones are missing from TCRdb's copy, which holds only in-frame ones; the method was immunoSEQ multiplex PCR. Among some 20,000 clones listed, roughly 84% were seen once. There are 18 residues in the CDR3. J gave up 0 bases and V 0 bases, and 8 bases lay outside the gene matches. Germline V gives CDR1 LNHNV, CDR2 YYDKDF (reference sequence). The gene calls are TRBV15 and TRBJ2-3; 8 nucleotides line up with TRBD2. The material sequenced was unsorted PBMCs, taken 1.2 years after starting antiretroviral therapy. This TCR came from a woman aged 40 to 55 with HIV. In DNA, the CDR3 is TGTGCCACCAGCAGAGATCTGCCAAGCGGGAGAAGCACAGATACGCAGTATTTT. Its protein is CATSRDLPSGRSTDTQYF.